A single sample gave rise to the 9 T cell receptor beta chains below, sequenced in a study of blood T cell repertoires in COVID-19. Profiling relied on immunoSEQ multiplex PCR, and the TCRdb table lists in-frame clones only, not all of them. The table has roughly 160,000 clones, around nine tenths seen once. Sequenced input: peripheral blood. The receptors were gathered from a man aged 45 to 65 with acute or convalescent COVID-19.

This clone came up once. V and J are TRBV6-1 and TRBJ2-2; 9 nucleotides agree with TRBD2. CDR1 and CDR2 from the germline V gene are MNHNS and SASEGT. Trimming at V came to 11 bases and at J to 0 bases, leaving 4 bases not matched to a gene. The length of the CDR3 is 14 residues. The CDR3: CAASGESNTGELFF. The CDR3 DNA follows: TGTGCCGCTAGCGGGGAGTCGAACACCGGGGAGCTGTTTTTT.

V usage is TRBV7-2 and J usage is TRBJ1-5, with 7 bases lining up with TRBD1. The CDR3 loop spans 15 amino acids. Germline V gene lookup returns CDR1 SGHTA and CDR2 FQGNSA. With 5 bases clipped from V and 3 bases from J, the junction kept 7 bases outside the gene matches. The CDR3 DNA reads as TGTGCCAGCAGCCCCATGACAGGGACCAATCAGCCCCAGCATTTT. It yields the protein CASSPMTGTNQPQHF.

J is TRBJ1-1 and V is TRBV9, with TRBD1 matching 7 bases. The CDR3 length is 12 residues. Trimming removed 4 bases from V and 6 bases from J; junction bases left unmatched: 3. Germline CDR1 and CDR2: SGDLS and YYNGEE. The DNA of the CDR3 is TGTGCCAGCAGCACAGGGGAATCTGAAGCTTTCTTT. As protein: CASSTGESEAFF.

The chain combines TRBV20-1 with TRBJ2-3; TRBD2 aligns across 7 bases. This CDR3 is 13 amino acids long. Germline V CDR1 and CDR2: DFQATT, SNEGSKA (reference sequence). The junction had 4 bases not matched to a gene; V was cut back by 3 bases and J by 4 bases. In nucleotides, the CDR3 is TGCAGTGCTAGTCTCGCGGGGGCAGATACGCAGTATTTT. Its translation is CSASLAGADTQYF.

V gene TRBV7-9 combines with J gene TRBJ2-2; TRBD2 matches 13 bases. With 5 bases clipped from V and 6 bases from J, the junction kept 9 bases outside the gene matches. This CDR3 has 17 amino acids. CDR1 is SEHNR and CDR2 is FQNEAQ in the germline V gene (reference sequence). DNA for the CDR3: TGTGCCAGCAGCCTAGGGACTAGCGGGATTGCAGCCGGGGAGCTGTTTTTT. Amino acid sequence: CASSLGTSGIAAGELFF. Variable domain in full (rest from reference TRBV7-9 and TRBJ2-2): DTGVSQNPRHKITKRGQNVTFRCDPISEHNRLYWYRQTLGQGPEFLTYFQNEAQLEKSRLLSDRFSAERPKGSFSTLEIQRTEQGDSAMYLCASSLGTSGIAAGELFFGEGSRLTVL.

The V call is TRBV3-1 (or the pseudogene TRBV3-2), the J call TRBJ1-1; 7 bases agree with TRBD1. The V gene end was trimmed by 5 bases and the J gene end by 5 bases; junction bases not matched to a gene: 8. Germline-derived CDR1 and CDR2 are LGHDT and YNNKEL (reference sequence). The CDR3 loop spans 14 amino acids. CDR3 bases: TGTGCCAGCAGCTCCCTACAGGGGCATACTGAAGCTTTCTTT. Translated: CASSSLQGHTEAFF.

The chain uses TRBV2 and TRBJ1-6, with TRBD1 matching over 10 bases. Germline trimming cut 10 bases from V and 8 bases from J; bases unmatched to any gene: 5. Germline loops: CDR1 SNHLY, CDR2 FYNNEI. CDR3 length: 13 residues. CDR3 in amino acids: CAKGQGIYSPLHF. DNA of the CDR3: TGTGCCAAGGGACAGGGGATATATTCACCCCTCCACTTT.

Notes on this clone: At one end, the junction sequence differs from germline, possibly due to a read error. This chain links TRBV30 with TRBJ2-5; weak D call: TRBD2 (5 bases). CDR3 length: 12 amino acids. Per germline, CDR1 GTSNPN and CDR2 SVGIG (reference sequence). The CDR3 here is CAWTEDQETQYF. In DNA, the CDR3 is TGTGCGTGGACGGAGGACCAAGAGACCCAGTACTTC. Based on the CDR3 plus reference TRBV30 and TRBJ2-5, the full variable domain is SQTIHQWPATLVQPVGSPLSLECTVEGTSNPNLYWYRQAAGRGLQLLFYSVGIGQISSEVPQNLSASRPQDRQFILSSKKLLLSDSGFYLCAWTEDQETQYFGPGTRLLVL.

The V call is TRBV16, the J call TRBJ2-2, with a weak D call TRBD2 (5 bases). CDR1 KGHSY and CDR2 FQNENV come from the germline V gene. This CDR3 has 15 residues. V gave up 4 bases and J gave up 3 bases, with 12 bases separating them. In DNA, the CDR3 is TGTGCCAGCAGCCGCATGGGAGAGGACACCGGGGAGCTGTTTTTT. Its protein product is CASSRMGEDTGELFF.